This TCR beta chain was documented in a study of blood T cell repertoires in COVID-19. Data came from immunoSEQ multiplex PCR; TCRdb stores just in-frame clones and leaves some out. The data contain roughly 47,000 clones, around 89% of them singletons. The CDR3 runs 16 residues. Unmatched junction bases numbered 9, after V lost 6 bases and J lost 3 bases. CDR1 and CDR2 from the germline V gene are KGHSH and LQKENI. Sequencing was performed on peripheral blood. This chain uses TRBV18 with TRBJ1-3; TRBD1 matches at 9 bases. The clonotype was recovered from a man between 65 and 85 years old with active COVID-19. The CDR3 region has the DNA TGTGCCAGCTCCCTCGGGACAGGGCTTCATGGAAACACCATATATTTT. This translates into CASSLGTGLHGNTIYF. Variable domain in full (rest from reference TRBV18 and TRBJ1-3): NAGVMQNPRHLVRRRGQEARLRCSPMKGHSHVYWYRQLPEEGLKFMVYLQKENIIDESGMPKERFSAEFPKEGPSILRIQQVVRGDSAAYFCASSLGTGLHGNTIYFGEGSWLTVV.